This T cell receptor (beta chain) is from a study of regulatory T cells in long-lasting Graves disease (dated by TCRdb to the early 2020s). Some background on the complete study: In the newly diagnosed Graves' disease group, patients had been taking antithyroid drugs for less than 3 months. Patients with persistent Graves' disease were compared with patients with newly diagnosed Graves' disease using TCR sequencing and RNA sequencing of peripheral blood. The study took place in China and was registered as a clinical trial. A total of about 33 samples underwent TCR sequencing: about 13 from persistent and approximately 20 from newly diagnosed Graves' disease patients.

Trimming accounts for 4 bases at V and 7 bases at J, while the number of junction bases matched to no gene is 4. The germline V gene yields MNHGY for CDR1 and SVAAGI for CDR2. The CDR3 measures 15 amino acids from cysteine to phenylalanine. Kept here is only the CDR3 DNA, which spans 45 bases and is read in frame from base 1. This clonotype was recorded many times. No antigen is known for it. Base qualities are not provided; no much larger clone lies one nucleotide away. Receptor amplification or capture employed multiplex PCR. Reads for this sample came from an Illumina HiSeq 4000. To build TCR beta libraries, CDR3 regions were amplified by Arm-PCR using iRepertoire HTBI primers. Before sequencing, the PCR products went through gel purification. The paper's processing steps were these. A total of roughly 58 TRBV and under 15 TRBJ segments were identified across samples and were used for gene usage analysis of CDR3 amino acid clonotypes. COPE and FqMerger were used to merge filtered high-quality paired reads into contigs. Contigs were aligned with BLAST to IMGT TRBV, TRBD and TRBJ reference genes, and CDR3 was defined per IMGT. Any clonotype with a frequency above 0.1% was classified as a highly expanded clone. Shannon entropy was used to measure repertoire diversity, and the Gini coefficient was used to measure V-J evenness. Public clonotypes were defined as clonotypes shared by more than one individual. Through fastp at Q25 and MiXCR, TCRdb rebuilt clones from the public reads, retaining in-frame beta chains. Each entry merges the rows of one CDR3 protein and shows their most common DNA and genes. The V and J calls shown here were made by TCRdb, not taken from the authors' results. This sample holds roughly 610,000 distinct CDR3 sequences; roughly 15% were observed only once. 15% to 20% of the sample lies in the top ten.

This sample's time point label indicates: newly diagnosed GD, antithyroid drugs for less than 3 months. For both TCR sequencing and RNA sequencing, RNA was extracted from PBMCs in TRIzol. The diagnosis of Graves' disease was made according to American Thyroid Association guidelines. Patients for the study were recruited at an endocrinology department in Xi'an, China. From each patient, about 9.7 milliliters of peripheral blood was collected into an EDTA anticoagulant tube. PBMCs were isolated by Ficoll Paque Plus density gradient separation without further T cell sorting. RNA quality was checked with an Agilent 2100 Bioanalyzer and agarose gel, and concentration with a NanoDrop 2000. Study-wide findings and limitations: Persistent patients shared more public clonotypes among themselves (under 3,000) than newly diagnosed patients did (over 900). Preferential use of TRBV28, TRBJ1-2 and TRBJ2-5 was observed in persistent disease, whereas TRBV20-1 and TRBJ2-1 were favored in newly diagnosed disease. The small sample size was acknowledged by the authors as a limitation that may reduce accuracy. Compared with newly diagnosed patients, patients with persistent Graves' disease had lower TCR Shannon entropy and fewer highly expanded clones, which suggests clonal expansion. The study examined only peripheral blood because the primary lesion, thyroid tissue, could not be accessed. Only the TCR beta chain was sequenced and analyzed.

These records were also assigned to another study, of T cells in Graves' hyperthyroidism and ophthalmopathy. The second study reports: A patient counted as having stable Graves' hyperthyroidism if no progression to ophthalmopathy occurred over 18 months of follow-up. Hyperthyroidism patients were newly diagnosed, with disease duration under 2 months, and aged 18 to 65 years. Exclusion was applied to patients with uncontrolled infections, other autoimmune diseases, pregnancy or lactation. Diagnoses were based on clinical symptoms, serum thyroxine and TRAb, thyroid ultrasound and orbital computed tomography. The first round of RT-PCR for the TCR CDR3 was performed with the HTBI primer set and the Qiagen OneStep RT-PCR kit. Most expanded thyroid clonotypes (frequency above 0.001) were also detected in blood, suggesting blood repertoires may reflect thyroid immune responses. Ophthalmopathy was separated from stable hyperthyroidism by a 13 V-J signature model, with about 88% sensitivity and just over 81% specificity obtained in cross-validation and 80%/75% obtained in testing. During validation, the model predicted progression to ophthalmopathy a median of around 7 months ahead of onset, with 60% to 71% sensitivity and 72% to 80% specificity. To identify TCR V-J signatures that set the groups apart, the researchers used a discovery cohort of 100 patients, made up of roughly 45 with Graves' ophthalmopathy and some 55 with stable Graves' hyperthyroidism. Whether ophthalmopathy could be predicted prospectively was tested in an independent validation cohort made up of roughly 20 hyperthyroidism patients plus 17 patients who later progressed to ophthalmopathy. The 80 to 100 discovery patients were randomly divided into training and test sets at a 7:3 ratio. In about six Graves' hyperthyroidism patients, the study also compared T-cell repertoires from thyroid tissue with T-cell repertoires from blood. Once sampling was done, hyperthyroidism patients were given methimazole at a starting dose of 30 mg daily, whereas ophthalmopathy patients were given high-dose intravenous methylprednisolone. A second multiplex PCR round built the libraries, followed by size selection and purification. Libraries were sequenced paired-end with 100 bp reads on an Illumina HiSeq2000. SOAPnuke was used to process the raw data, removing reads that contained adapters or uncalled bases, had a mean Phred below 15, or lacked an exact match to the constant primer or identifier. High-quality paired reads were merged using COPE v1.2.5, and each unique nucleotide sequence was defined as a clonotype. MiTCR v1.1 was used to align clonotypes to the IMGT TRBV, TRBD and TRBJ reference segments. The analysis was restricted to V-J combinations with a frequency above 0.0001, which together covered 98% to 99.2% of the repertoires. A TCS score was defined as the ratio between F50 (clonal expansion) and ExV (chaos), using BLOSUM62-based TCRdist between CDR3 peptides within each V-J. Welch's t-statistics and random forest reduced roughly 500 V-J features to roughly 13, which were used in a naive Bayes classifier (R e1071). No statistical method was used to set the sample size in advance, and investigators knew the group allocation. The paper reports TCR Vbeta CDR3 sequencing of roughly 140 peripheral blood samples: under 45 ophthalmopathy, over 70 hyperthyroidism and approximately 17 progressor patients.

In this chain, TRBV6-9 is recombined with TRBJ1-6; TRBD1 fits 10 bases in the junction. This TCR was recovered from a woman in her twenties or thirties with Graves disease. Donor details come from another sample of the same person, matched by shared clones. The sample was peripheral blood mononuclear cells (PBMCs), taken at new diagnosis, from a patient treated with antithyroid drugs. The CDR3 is CASSLTGGANSPLHF. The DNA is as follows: TGTGCCAGCAGTTTGACAGGGGGCGCGAATTCACCCCTCCACTTT.